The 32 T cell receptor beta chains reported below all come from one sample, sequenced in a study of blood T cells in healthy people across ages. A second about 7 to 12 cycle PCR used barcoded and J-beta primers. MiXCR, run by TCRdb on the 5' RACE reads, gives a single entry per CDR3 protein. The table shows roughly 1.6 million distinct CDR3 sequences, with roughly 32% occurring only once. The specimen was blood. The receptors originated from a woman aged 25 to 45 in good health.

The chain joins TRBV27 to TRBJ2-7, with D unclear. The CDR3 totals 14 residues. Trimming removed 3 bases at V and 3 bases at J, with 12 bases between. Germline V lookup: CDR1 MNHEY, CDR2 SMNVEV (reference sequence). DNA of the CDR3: TGTGCCAGCAGTTTCGTTGGAGAAAACTACGAGCAGTACTTC. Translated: CASSFVGENYEQYF.

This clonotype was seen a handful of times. CDR3 in DNA: TGTGCCAGCAGCCAGATGGGGTATGTATACAATGAGCAGTTCTTC. Residues: CASSQMGYVYNEQFF. J is TRBJ2-1 and V is TRBV3-1, with unresolved D. With 3 bases removed from V and 4 bases from J, the gap between germline ends came to 13 bases. There are 15 residues in the CDR3. Per germline, CDR1 LGHDT and CDR2 YNNKEL (reference sequence).

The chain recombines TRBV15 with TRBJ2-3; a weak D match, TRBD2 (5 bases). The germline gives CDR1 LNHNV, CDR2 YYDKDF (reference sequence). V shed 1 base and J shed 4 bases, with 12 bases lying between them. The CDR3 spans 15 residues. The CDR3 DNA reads TGTGCCACCAGCAGAGTAGCGCAGGTAGCAGATACGCAGTATTTT. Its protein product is CATSRVAQVADTQYF.

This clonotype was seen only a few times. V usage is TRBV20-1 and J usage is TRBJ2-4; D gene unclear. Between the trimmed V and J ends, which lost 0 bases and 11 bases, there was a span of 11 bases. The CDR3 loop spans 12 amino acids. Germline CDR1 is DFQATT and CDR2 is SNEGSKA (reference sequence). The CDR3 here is CSAREATPLQYF. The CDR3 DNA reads TGCAGTGCTAGAGAGGCTACGCCGCTTCAGTACTTC.

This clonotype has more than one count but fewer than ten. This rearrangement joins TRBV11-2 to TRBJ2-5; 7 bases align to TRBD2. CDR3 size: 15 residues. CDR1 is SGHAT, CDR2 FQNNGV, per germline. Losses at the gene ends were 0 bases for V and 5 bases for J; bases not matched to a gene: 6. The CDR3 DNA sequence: TGTGCCAGCAGCTTAGACGGCGGGAGCTCGGAGACCCAGTACTTC. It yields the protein CASSLDGGSSETQYF.

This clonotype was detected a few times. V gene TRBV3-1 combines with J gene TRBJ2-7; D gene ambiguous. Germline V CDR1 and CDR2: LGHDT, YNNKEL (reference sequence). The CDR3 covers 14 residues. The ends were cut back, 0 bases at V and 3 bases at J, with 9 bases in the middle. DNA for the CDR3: TGTGCCAGCAGCCAAGACTCGGACCTCTACGAGCAGTACTTC. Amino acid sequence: CASSQDSDLYEQYF.

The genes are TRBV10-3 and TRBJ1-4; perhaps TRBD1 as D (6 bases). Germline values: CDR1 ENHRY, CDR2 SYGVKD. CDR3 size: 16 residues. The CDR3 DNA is TGTGTCACCGCAACCCGAAACAGGGCAACTAATGAAAAACTGTTTTTT. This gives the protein CVTATRNRATNEKLFF.

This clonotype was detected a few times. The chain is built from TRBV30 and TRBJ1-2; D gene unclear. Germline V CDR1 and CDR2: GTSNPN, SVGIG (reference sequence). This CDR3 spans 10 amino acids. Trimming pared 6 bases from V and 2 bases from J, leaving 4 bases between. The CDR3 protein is CACLNYGYTF. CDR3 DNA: TGTGCCTGCCTAAACTATGGCTACACCTTC.

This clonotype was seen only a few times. The CDR3 here is CASRSPLGGGQETQFF. CDR3 bases: TGTGCCAGCAGATCCCCCCTCGGGGGCGGGCAAGAGACCCAGTTCTTC. The chain couples TRBV12-3 or TRBV12-4 to TRBJ2-1; D tentatively reads TRBD1 or TRBD2 (6 bases each). V lost 6 bases and J lost 13, with 28 bases in between. The CDR3 consists of 16 residues.

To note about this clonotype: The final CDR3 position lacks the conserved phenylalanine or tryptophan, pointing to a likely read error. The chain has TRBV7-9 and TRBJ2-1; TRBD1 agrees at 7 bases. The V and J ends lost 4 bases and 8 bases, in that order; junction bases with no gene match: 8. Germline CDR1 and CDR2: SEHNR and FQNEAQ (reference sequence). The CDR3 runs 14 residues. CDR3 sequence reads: CASSSETGWDEQFI. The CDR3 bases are TGTGCCAGCAGCTCAGAGACAGGGTGGGATGAGCAGTTCATC.

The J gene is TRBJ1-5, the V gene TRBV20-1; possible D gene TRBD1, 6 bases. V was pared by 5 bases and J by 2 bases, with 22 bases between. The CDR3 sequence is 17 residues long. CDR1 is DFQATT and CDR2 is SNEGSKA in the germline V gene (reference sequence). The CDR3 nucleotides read TGCAGTGCTTATTCGGGGGGCGCAGGGCTTGGCAATCAGCCCCAGCATTTT. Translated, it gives CSAYSGGAGLGNQPQHF.

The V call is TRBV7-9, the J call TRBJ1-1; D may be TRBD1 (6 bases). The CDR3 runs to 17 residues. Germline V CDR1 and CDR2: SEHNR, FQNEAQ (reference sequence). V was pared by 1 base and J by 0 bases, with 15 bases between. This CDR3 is CASSLEGGVRVNTEAFF. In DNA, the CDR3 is TGTGCCAGCAGCTTAGAAGGGGGGGTCAGGGTGAACACTGAAGCTTTCTTT.

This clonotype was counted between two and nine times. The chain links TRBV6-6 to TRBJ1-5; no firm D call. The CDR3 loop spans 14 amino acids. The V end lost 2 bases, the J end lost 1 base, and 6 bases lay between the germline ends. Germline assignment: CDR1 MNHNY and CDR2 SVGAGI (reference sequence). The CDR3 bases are TGTGCCAGCAGTTACAGGGCCAGCAATCAGCCCCAGCATTTT. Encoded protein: CASSYRASNQPQHF.

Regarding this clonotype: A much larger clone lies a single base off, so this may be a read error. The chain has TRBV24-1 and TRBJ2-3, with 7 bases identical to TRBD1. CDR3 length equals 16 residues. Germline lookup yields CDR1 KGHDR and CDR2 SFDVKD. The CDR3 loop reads CAASDLFGDRPDTQYF. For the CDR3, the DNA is TGTGCCGCCAGTGATTTGTTCGGGGACAGACCAGATACGCAGTATTTT.

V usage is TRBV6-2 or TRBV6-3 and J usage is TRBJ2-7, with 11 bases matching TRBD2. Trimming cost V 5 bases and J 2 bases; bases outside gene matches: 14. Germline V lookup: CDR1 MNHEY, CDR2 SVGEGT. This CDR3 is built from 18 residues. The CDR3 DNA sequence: TGTGCCAGCAGTACCCCCCAGGGACTAGCGGAACAAACCTACGAGCAGTACTTC. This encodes CASSTPQGLAEQTYEQYF.

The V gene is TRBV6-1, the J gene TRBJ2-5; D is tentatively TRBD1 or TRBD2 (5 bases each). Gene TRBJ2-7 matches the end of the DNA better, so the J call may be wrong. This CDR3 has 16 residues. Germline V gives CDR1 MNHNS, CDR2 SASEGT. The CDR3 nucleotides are TGTGCCAGCAGTGAGTCGCGCCTAAGGGGCGGAGGCGAGCAGTACTTC. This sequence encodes CASSESRLRGGGEQYF.

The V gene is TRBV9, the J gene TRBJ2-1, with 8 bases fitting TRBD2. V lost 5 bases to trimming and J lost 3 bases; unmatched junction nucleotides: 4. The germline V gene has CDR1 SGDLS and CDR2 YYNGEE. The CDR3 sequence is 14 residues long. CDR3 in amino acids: CASSGSGGYNEQFF. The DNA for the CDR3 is TGTGCCAGCAGTGGAAGCGGGGGCTACAATGAGCAGTTCTTC.

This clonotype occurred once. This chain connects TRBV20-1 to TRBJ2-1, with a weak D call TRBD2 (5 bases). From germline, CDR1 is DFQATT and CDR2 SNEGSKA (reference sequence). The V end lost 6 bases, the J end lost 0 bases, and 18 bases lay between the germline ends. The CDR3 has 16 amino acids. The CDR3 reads CSALREGPGSYNEQFF. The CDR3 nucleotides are TGCAGTGCCCTTCGAGAGGGCCCGGGCTCCTACAATGAGCAGTTCTTC.

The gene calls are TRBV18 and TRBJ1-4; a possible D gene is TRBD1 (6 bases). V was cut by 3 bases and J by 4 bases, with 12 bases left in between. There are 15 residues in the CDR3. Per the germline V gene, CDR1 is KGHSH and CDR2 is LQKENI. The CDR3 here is CASSPEGHRNEKLFF. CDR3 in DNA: TGTGCCAGCTCACCGGAGGGACACCGTAATGAAAAACTGTTTTTT.

Here the CDR3 reads CASSQDGRRGDIQYF. The CDR3 DNA follows: TGTGCCAGCAGCCAAGACGGGAGAAGGGGAGACATTCAGTACTTC. J is TRBJ2-4 and V is TRBV14; D is perhaps TRBD2 (6 bases). The CDR3 runs to 15 residues. Germline V gene data show CDR1 as SGHDN and CDR2 as FVKESK. The ends were cut back, 0 bases at V and 8 bases at J, with 14 bases in the middle. The full variable domain, completed using reference TRBV14 and TRBJ2-4, is EAGVTQFPSHSVIEKGQTVTLRCDPISGHDNLYWYRRVMGKEIKFLLHFVKESKQDESGMPNNRFLAERTGGTYSTLKVQPAELEDSGVYFCASSQDGRRGDIQYFGAGTRLSVL.

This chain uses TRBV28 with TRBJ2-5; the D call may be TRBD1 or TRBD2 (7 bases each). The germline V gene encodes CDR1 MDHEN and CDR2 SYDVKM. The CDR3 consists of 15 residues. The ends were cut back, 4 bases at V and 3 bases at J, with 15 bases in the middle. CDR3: CASSSGGGKEETQYF. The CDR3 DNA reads TGTGCCAGCAGTTCAGGGGGAGGGAAGGAAGAGACCCAGTACTTC.

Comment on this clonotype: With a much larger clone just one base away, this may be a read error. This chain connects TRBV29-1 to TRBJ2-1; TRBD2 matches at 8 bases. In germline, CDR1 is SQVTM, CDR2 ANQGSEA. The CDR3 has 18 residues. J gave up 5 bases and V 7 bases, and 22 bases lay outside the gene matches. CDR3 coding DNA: TGCAGCGCGGACGGGCTAGCGGGCCACCAAAATTCCAACAATGAGCAGTTCTTC. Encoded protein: CSADGLAGHQNSNNEQFF.

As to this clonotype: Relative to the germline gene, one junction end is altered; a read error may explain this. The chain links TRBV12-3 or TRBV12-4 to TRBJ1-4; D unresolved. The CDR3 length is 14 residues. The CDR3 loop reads CASSFDGPNEKLFF. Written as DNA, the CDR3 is TGTGCCAGCAGTTTTGATGGGCCCAATGAAAAGCTGTTTTTT.

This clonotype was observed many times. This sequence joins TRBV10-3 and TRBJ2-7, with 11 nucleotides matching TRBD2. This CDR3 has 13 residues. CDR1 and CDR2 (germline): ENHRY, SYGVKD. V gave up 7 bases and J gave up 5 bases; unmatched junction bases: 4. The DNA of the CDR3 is TGTGCCATCACGACTAGCGGGAACGACGAGCAGTACTTC. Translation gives CAITTSGNDEQYF.

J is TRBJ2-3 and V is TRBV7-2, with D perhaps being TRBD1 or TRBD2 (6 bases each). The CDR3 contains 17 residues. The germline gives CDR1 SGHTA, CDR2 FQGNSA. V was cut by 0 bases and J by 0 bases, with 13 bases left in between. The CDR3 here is CASSLALGGTSTDTQYF. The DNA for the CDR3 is TGTGCCAGCAGCTTAGCGCTGGGGGGCACTAGCACAGATACGCAGTATTTT.

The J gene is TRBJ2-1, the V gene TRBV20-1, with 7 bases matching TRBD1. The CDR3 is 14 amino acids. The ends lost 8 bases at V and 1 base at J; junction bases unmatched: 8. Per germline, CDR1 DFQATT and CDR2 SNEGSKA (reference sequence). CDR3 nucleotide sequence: TGCAGTACCAGACCACAGGGGTCCTACAATGAGCAGTTCTTC. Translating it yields CSTRPQGSYNEQFF.

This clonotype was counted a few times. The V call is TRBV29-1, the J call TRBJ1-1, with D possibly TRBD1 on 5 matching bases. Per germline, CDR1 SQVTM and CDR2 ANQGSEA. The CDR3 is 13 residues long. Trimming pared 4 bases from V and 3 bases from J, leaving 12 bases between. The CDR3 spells CSVVPGLHTEAFF. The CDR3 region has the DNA TGCAGCGTTGTTCCAGGGCTGCACACTGAAGCTTTCTTT.

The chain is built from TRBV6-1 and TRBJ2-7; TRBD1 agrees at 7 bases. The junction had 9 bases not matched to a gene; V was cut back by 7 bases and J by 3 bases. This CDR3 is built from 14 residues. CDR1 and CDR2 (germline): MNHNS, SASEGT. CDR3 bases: TGTGCCAGCACTTCCAAGACAGGGATCTACGAGCAGTACTTC. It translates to CASTSKTGIYEQYF.

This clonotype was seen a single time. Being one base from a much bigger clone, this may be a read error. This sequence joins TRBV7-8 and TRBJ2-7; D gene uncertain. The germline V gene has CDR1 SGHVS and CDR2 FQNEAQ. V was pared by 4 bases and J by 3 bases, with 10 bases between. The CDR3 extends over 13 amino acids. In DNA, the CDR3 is TGTGCCAGCAGCTCTCAGGAATTCTACGAGCAGTACTTC. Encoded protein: CASSSQEFYEQYF.

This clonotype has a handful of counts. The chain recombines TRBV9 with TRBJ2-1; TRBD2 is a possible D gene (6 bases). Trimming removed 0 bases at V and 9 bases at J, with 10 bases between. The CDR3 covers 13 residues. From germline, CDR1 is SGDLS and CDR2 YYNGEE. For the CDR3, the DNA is TGTGCCAGCAGCGTAGGACTAGAGCTTGAGCAGTTCTTC. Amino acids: CASSVGLELEQFF.

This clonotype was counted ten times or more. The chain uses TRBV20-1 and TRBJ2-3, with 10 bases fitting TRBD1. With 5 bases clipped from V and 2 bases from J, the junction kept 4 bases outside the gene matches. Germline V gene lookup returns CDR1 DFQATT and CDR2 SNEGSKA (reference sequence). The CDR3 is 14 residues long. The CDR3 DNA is TGCAGTGCTCCGGACAGGGGGTACACAGATACGCAGTATTTT. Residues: CSAPDRGYTDTQYF.

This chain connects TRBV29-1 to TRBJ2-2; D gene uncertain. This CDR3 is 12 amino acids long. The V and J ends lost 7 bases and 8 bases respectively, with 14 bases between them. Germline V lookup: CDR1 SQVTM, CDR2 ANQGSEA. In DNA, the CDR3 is TGCAGCGGCTACAGAAGCTCTGGGGAGCTGTTTTTT. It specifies CSGYRSSGELFF.